These T cell receptor beta chains were read from a single sample in a study of response to subunit inactivated influenza vaccine. TCRdb fed the RT-PCR reads into MiXCR, producing one record per CDR3 protein. In the table there are about 180,000 distinct CDR3 sequences, around 10% of which are singletons. The material sequenced was CD8+ T cells sorted from PBMCs, taken about 24 months after vaccination. All receptors derive from a man in his fifties or sixties who received an inactivated influenza vaccine. The CDR3 runs from the conserved cysteine through the conserved F or W. D genes are given only for firm matches. Rows give clone size only sometimes, using once, few, many, or a class for an expanded clone.

v_gene: TRBV7-6; d_gene: TRBD2; len: 15; j_gene: TRBJ2-7; abundance: few; CDR3aa: CASSLGTSGGGEQYF; CDR3nt: TGTGCCAGCAGCTTAGGGACTAGCGGGGGGGGCGAGCAGTACTTC
v_gene: TRBV10-3; d_gene: NA; len: 13; j_gene: TRBJ2-1; abundance: many; CDR3aa: CASSMSSYNEQFF; CDR3nt: TGTGCCTCGTCAATGAGCTCCTACAATGAGCAGTTCTTC
v_gene: TRBV7-9; d_gene: NA; len: 15; j_gene: TRBJ2-7; abundance: few; CDR3aa: CASSPSIEGAYEQYF; CDR3nt: TGTGCCAGCAGCCCGTCGATTGAAGGCGCCTACGAGCAGTACTTC
v_gene: TRBV9; d_gene: TRBD2; len: 15; j_gene: TRBJ2-3; abundance: few; CDR3aa: CASTSSGTVGDTQYF; CDR3nt: TGTGCCAGCACCTCCAGCGGGACCGTGGGAGATACGCAGTATTTT
v_gene: TRBV29-1; d_gene: TRBD2; len: 14; j_gene: TRBJ2-1; abundance: NA; CDR3aa: CSVAKTTSGNEQFF; CDR3nt: TGCAGCGTTGCAAAGACGACTAGCGGTAATGAGCAGTTCTTC
v_gene: TRBV6-5; d_gene: TRBD1; len: 15; j_gene: TRBJ2-5; abundance: many; CDR3aa: CASSYRTGRQETQYF; CDR3nt: TGTGCCAGCAGTTACAGGACAGGGAGGCAAGAGACCCAGTACTTC
v_gene: TRBV4-1; d_gene: TRBD2; len: 15; j_gene: TRBJ2-5; abundance: few; CDR3aa: CASSQAMTSWETQYF; CDR3nt: TGCGCCAGCAGCCAGGCAATGACTAGCTGGGAGACCCAGTACTTC
v_gene: TRBV7-8; d_gene: NA; len: 16; j_gene: TRBJ2-1; abundance: many; CDR3aa: CASSPTPGAAYNEQFF; CDR3nt: TGTGCCAGCAGCCCAACACCAGGGGCAGCCTACAATGAGCAGTTCTTC
v_gene: TRBV7-7; d_gene: NA; len: 13; j_gene: TRBJ2-5; abundance: NA; CDR3aa: CASSLYTQETQYF; CDR3nt: TGTGCCAGCAGCCTCTACACCCAAGAGACCCAGTACTTC
v_gene: TRBV5-1; d_gene: TRBD1; len: 13; j_gene: TRBJ2-5; abundance: many; CDR3aa: CASSWDSSETQYF; CDR3nt: TGCGCCAGCAGCTGGGACAGTTCAGAGACCCAGTACTTC
v_gene: TRBV29-1; d_gene: NA; len: 15; j_gene: TRBJ1-2; abundance: NA; CDR3aa: CSVEDGTGTNYGYTF; CDR3nt: TGCAGCGTTGAAGACGGGACGGGTACTAACTATGGCTACACCTTC
v_gene: TRBV9; d_gene: NA; len: 14; j_gene: TRBJ2-2; abundance: NA; CDR3aa: CASSLVSGTGELFF; CDR3nt: TGTGCCAGCAGCTTAGTCTCCGGTACCGGGGAGCTGTTTTTT
v_gene: TRBV13; d_gene: NA; len: 16; j_gene: TRBJ2-2; abundance: NA; CDR3aa: CASSLVWGLNTGELFF; CDR3nt: TGTGCCAGCAGCTTAGTTTGGGGTCTCAACACCGGGGAGCTGTTTTTT
v_gene: TRBV4-3; d_gene: NA; len: 16; j_gene: TRBJ1-5; abundance: many; CDR3aa: CASSQDLEGLGQPQHF; CDR3nt: TGCGCCAGCAGCCAAGATCTCGAGGGCTTAGGTCAGCCCCAGCATTTT
v_gene: TRBV19; d_gene: NA; len: 12; j_gene: TRBJ2-1; abundance: NA; CDR3aa: CASWDGYNEQFF; CDR3nt: TGTGCCAGCTGGGACGGCTACAATGAGCAGTTCTTC
v_gene: TRBV20-1; d_gene: NA; len: 17; j_gene: TRBJ2-3; abundance: few; CDR3aa: CSARDSWGEAGSDTQYF; CDR3nt: TGCAGTGCTAGAGATTCTTGGGGGGAGGCTGGATCAGATACGCAGTATTTT
v_gene: TRBV20-1; d_gene: NA; len: 17; j_gene: TRBJ1-5; abundance: many; CDR3aa: CSARDQSMGVGNQPQHF; CDR3nt: TGCAGTGCTAGAGATCAATCCATGGGAGTTGGCAATCAGCCCCAGCATTTT
v_gene: TRBV6-5; d_gene: NA; len: 14; j_gene: TRBJ2-2; abundance: few; CDR3aa: CASSYSSTTGELFF; CDR3nt: TGTGCCAGCAGTTACTCCAGTACCACCGGGGAGCTGTTTTTT
v_gene: TRBV5-1; d_gene: TRBD2; len: 16; j_gene: TRBJ2-1; abundance: many; CDR3aa: CASSLTGLAGANEQFF; CDR3nt: TGCGCCAGCAGCCTTACGGGACTAGCGGGGGCAAATGAGCAGTTCTTC
v_gene: TRBV5-6; d_gene: NA; len: 17; j_gene: TRBJ1-6; abundance: NA; CDR3aa: CAGSLDQLAGRDSPLHF; CDR3nt: TGTGCCGGCAGCTTGGATCAATTAGCAGGAAGAGACTCACCCCTCCACTTT
v_gene: TRBV6-5; d_gene: NA; len: 14; j_gene: TRBJ2-2; abundance: many; CDR3aa: CASSYHSPAGELFF; CDR3nt: TGTGCCAGCAGTTACCACAGCCCGGCCGGGGAGCTGTTTTTT
v_gene: TRBV20-1; d_gene: NA; len: 14; j_gene: TRBJ2-3; abundance: NA; CDR3aa: CSVSTRKGTDTQYF; CDR3nt: TGCAGTGTCTCGACTAGGAAGGGCACAGATACGCAGTATTTT
v_gene: TRBV7-9; d_gene: TRBD2; len: 14; j_gene: TRBJ2-7; abundance: many; CDR3aa: CASSSGTSSYEQYF; CDR3nt: TGTGCCAGCAGCTCCGGGACTAGTTCCTACGAGCAGTACTTC
v_gene: TRBV11-2; d_gene: NA; len: 17; j_gene: TRBJ2-1; abundance: NA; CDR3aa: CASSFGPGSGSYNEQFF; CDR3nt: NA
v_gene: TRBV25-1; d_gene: TRBD2; len: 15; j_gene: TRBJ2-7; abundance: NA; CDR3aa: CASSEGASGSYEQYF; CDR3nt: TGTGCCAGCAGTGAAGGGGCTAGCGGCTCCTACGAGCAGTACTTC
v_gene: TRBV7-9; d_gene: NA; len: 15; j_gene: TRBJ2-7; abundance: many; CDR3aa: CASSSPTGPAYEQYF; CDR3nt: TGTGCCAGCAGTTCCCCCACAGGTCCCGCCTACGAGCAGTACTTC
v_gene: TRBV11-2; d_gene: TRBD1; len: 14; j_gene: TRBJ2-7; abundance: NA; CDR3aa: CASSAGQGLYEQYF; CDR3nt: TGTGCCAGCAGCGCAGGACAGGGTCTCTACGAGCAGTACTTC
v_gene: TRBV6-2/TRBV6-3; d_gene: NA; len: 15; j_gene: TRBJ2-1; abundance: NA; CDR3aa: CASSEQGSSYNEQFF; CDR3nt: TGTGCCAGCAGCGAACAGGGTAGCTCCTACAATGAGCAGTTCTTC
v_gene: TRBV4-3; d_gene: NA; len: 17; j_gene: TRBJ2-1; abundance: few; CDR3aa: CASSQDPPWSSYNEQFF; CDR3nt: TGCGCCAGCAGCCAAGATCCCCCCTGGAGCTCCTACAATGAGCAGTTCTTC
v_gene: TRBV4-3; d_gene: NA; len: 15; j_gene: TRBJ1-4; abundance: NA; CDR3aa: CASSQVAMGNEKLFF; CDR3nt: TGCGCCAGCAGCCAAGTGGCGATGGGGAACGAAAAACTGTTTTTT
v_gene: TRBV3-1; d_gene: NA; len: 13; j_gene: TRBJ1-5; abundance: few; CDR3aa: CASSQDFYQPQHF; CDR3nt: TGTGCCAGCAGCCAAGATTTCTATCAGCCCCAGCATTTT
v_gene: TRBV6-2/TRBV6-3; d_gene: NA; len: 13; j_gene: TRBJ2-7; abundance: few; CDR3aa: CASSYSPNHEQYF; CDR3nt: TGTGCCAGCAGTTACTCACCTAACCACGAGCAGTACTTC
v_gene: TRBV11-2; d_gene: TRBD2; len: 17; j_gene: TRBJ2-1; abundance: few; CDR3aa: CASSFSLAGLSYNEQFF; CDR3nt: TGTGCCAGCAGCTTCTCTCTAGCGGGACTTTCCTACAATGAGCAGTTCTTC
v_gene: TRBV29-1; d_gene: NA; len: 16; j_gene: TRBJ1-1; abundance: NA; CDR3aa: CSPKIKGRGPNTEAFF; CDR3nt: TGCAGCCCAAAAATTAAGGGCAGGGGACCGAACACTGAAGCTTTCTTT
v_gene: TRBV9; d_gene: TRBD2; len: 14; j_gene: TRBJ2-3; abundance: few; CDR3aa: CASSGAGGADTQYF; CDR3nt: TGTGCCAGCAGTGGGGCGGGAGGAGCAGATACGCAGTATTTT
v_gene: TRBV12-3/TRBV12-4; d_gene: TRBD1; len: 15; j_gene: TRBJ2-1; abundance: NA; CDR3aa: CASSPTGSAYNEQFF; CDR3nt: TGTGCCAGCAGTCCGACAGGGTCAGCCTACAATGAGCAGTTCTTC